The clone carrying this T cell receptor (beta chain) was detected ten times or more. Its antigen is currently unknown. This specimen comes from a study of breast tumors, draining lymph nodes, adjacent tissues. The lymph nodes were axillary draining lymph nodes from breast cancer patients. Study observations and caveats: Luminal-like breast cancer showed significantly greater tumor-nontumor repertoire similarity than basal-like breast cancer did. Findings are consistent with lymph node origin and intratumoral expansion of most tumor T cells. Data only fit, rather than demonstrated, lymph node origin of most tumor T cells. Compared with lymph nodes, tumors were less diverse; compared with nontumor tissue, more.

MiXCR, run by TCRdb on the multiplex PCR reads, gives a single entry per CDR3 protein. The repertoire holds some 230,000 distinct CDR3 sequences, less than 40% seen once, with approximately 3.3% in the top ten. The clonotype was recovered from a female donor with breast cancer. Some clones in this sample may be carry-over from other donors' samples. The sample was axillary lymph node tissue.

CDR3 region: CATSWGPGELFF. The CDR3 nucleotides read TGTGCCACCAGTTGGGGTCCCGGGGAGCTGTTTTTT. V usage is TRBV24-1 and J usage is TRBJ2-2; no clear D. Trimming stripped 6 bases from V and 6 bases from J, with 7 bases between. Germline assignment: CDR1 KGHDR and CDR2 SFDVKD. The CDR3 extends over 12 amino acids.